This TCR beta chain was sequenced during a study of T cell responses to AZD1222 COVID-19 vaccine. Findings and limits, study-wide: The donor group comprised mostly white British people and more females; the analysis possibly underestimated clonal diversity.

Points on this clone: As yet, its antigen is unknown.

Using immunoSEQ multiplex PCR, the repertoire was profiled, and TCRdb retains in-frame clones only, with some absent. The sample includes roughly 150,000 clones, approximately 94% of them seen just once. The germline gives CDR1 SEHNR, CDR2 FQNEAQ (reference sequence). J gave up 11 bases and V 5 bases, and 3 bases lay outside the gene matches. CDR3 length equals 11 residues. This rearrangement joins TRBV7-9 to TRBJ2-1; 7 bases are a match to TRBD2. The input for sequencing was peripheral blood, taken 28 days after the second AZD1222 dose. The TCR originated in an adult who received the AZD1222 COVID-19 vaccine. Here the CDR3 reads CASSRAGQQFF. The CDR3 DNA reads TGTGCCAGCAGCAGAGCGGGGCAGCAGTTCTTC.